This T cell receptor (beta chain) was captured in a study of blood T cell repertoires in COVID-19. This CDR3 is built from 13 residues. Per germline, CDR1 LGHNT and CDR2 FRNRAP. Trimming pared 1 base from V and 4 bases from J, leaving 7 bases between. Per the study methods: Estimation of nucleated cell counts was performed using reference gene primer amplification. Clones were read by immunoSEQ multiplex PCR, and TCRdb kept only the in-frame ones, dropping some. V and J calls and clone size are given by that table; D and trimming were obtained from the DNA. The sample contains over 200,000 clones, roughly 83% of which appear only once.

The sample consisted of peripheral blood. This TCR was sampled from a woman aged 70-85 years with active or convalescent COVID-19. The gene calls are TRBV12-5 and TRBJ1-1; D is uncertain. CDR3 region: CASGLAEVTEAFF. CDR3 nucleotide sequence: TGTGCTAGTGGTTTGGCCGAGGTCACTGAAGCTTTCTTT.